The 11 T cell receptor beta chains listed next were all sequenced from one sample in a study of shared clonotypes between healthy human individuals. The protocol was immunoSEQ multiplex PCR, while the TCRdb copy is restricted to in-frame clones and leaves out a portion. Here the sample spans hundreds of thousands of clones, around 73% being singletons. Source material: memory CD4+ T cells sorted from blood. Subset: CD45RA-negative fraction. These receptors all come from a woman aged 25 to 45 in good health.

This clone was picked up one time. The chain uses TRBV5-1 and TRBJ1-2, with D tentatively TRBD1 (6 bases). Germline CDR1 SGHRS, CDR2 YFSETQ. The CDR3 consists of 16 residues. With 4 bases removed from V and 3 bases from J, the gap between germline ends came to 19 bases. CDR3 sequence: CASSPGVGEGDYGYTF. The CDR3 region has the DNA TGCGCCAGCAGCCCCGGGGTGGGCGAGGGGGACTATGGCTACACCTTC.

The V gene is TRBV9, the J gene TRBJ2-1; weak D call: TRBD2 (5 bases). The CDR3 runs to 15 residues. The germline V gene encodes CDR1 SGDLS and CDR2 YYNGEE. Deletions cut 3 bases from V and 7 bases from J, with 17 bases between. CDR3 bases: TGTGCCAGCAGCGCCTCGGGGAGTAGTGGTAATGAGCAGTTCTTC. Amino acids: CASSASGSSGNEQFF.

As for this clone: The identical CDR3 is also encoded by other nucleotide sequences in the sample. The rearrangement joins TRBV11-2 to TRBJ2-1, with D possibly being TRBD2 (5 bases). The CDR3 contains 14 residues. Trimming left V 1 base short and J 1 base short, with 5 bases between. The germline gives CDR1 SGHAT, CDR2 FQNNGV. The CDR3 DNA reads TGTGCCAGCAGCTTAGCGGGATCCTACAATGAGCAGTTCTTC. It is translated as CASSLAGSYNEQFF.

The rearrangement joins TRBV15 to TRBJ2-5, with TRBD2 matching over 8 bases. The CDR3 consists of 16 residues. Germline trimming cut 7 bases from V and 2 bases from J; bases unmatched to any gene: 12. Per the germline V gene, CDR1 is LNHNV and CDR2 is YYDKDF (reference sequence). The CDR3, as DNA: TGTGCCACCACCGCCGAACTAGCGGCAGATCAAGAGACCCAGTACTTC. Amino acids: CATTAELAADQETQYF.

The chain carries TRBV19 and TRBJ2-5; 9 nucleotides agree with TRBD1. The CDR3 has 15 amino acids. In germline, CDR1 is LNHDA, CDR2 SQIVND (reference sequence). V trimming: 7 bases; J trimming: 5 bases; junction bases outside the gene matches: 11. CDR3 sequence (DNA): TGTGCCAGTAACCCCCAGACAGGGGGTAGGGAGACCCAGTACTTC. Translation gives CASNPQTGGRETQYF.

This clone was seen a handful of times. The gene calls are TRBV28 and TRBJ1-1; 7 bases agree with TRBD1. Trimming removed 11 bases from V and 4 bases from J; junction bases left unmatched: 10. The length of the CDR3 is 13 residues. The germline V gene has CDR1 MDHEN and CDR2 SYDVKM. The CDR3 is CAGTRQGGTEAFF. The CDR3 DNA sequence: TGTGCCGGTACGCGACAGGGTGGCACTGAAGCTTTCTTT.

The gene calls are TRBV5-1 and TRBJ2-7; tentatively, D is TRBD1 (6 bases). The CDR3 totals 14 residues. V was shortened by 0 bases and J by 4 bases, with 11 bases between the two germline ends. The germline CDR1 and CDR2 sequences are SGHRS and YFSETQ. The CDR3 bases are TGCGCCAGCAGCTTGGCCAGAACAGGGTACGAGCAGTACTTC. This codes for CASSLARTGYEQYF.

The J gene is TRBJ2-1, the V gene TRBV19; D gene ambiguous. V was trimmed by 3 bases and J by 13 bases, leaving 22 bases between them. The CDR3 contains 15 residues. The V gene's germline CDR1 is LNHDA and CDR2 SQIVND (reference sequence). Written as DNA, the CDR3 is TGTGCCAGTAGTATCATAGGACCGGACCGTTCTACTCAGTTCTTC. It specifies CASSIIGPDRSTQFF.

V usage is TRBV7-2 and J usage is TRBJ2-7; the D gene is possibly TRBD2 (5 bases). The CDR3 covers 15 residues. Germline loops: CDR1 SGHTA, CDR2 FQGNSA. Trimming took 4 bases from V and 0 from J, leaving 13 bases between them. For the CDR3, the DNA is TGTGCCAGCAGCTCGCGTCAGCGGAGCTCCTACGAGCAGTACTTC. This translates into CASSSRQRSSYEQYF. Based on the CDR3 plus reference TRBV7-2 and TRBJ2-7, the full variable domain is GAGVSQSPSNKVTEKGKDVELRCDPISGHTALYWYRQSLGQGLEFLIYFQGNSAPDKSGLPSDRFSAERTGGSVSTLTIQRTQQEDSAVYLCASSSRQRSSYEQYFGPGTRLTVT.

This clone showed up just a few times. The chain's CDR3 is CASSSGGLYGYTF. Written as DNA, the CDR3 is TGTGCCAGTAGTTCCGGCGGGTTATATGGCTACACCTTC. This sequence joins TRBV19 and TRBJ1-2; no definite D call. CDR1 is LNHDA, CDR2 SQIVND, per germline (reference sequence). This CDR3 comprises 13 residues. Trimming took off 5 bases at V and 5 bases at J, with 12 bases between the two ends.

The V gene is TRBV28, the J gene TRBJ2-5; D call uncertain. Trimming stripped 5 bases from V and 1 base from J, with 8 bases between. The CDR3 runs 13 residues. The germline gives CDR1 MDHEN, CDR2 SYDVKM. CDR3 sequence reads: CASSDPPQETQYF. For the CDR3, the DNA is TGTGCCAGCAGTGACCCGCCCCAAGAGACCCAGTACTTC. The whole variable domain, remainder taken from reference TRBV28 and TRBJ2-5, is DVKVTQSSRYLVKRTGEKVFLECVQDMDHENMFWYRQDPGLGLRLIYFSYDVKMKEKGDIPEGYSVSREKKERFSLILESASTNQTSMYLCASSDPPQETQYFGPGTRLLVL.